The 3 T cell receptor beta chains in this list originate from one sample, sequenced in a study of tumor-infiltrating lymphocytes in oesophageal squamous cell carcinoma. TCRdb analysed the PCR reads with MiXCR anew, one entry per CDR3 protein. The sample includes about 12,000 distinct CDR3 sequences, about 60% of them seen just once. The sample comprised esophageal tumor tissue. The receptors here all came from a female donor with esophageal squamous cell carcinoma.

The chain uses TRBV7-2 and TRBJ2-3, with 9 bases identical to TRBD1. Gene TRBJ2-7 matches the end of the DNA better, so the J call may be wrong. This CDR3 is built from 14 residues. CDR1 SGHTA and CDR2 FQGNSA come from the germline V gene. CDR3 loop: CASSPRDRVREQYF. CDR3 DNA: TGTGCCAGCAGCCCCCGGGACAGGGTAAGGGAGCAGTACTTC.

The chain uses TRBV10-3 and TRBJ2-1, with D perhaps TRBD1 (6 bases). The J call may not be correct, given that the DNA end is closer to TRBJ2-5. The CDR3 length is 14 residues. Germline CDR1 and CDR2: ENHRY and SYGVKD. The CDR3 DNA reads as TGTGCCATCAGAGGGACATCCGAGGGAGAGACCCAGTACTTC. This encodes CAIRGTSEGETQYF.

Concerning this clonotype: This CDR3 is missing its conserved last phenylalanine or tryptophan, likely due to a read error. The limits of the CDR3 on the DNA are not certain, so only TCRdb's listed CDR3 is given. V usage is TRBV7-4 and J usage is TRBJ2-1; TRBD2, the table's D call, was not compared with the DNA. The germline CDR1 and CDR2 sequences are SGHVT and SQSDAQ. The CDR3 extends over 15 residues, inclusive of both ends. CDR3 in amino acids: CASSLAYRAGYTFGS.